This section outlines one T cell receptor (beta chain) sequence together with its context. The sample comes from a study of blood T cell repertoires in COVID-19. Participant reports of clinical history set cohort assignment. The CDR3 has 17 amino acids. The J segment lost 4 bases and the V segment lost 1 base, leaving 5 bases of the junction unmatched. Germline loops: CDR1 SEHNR, CDR2 FQNEAQ (reference sequence). Produced via immunoSEQ multiplex PCR; TCRdb's table is partial and in-frame only. The sample lists 340,000 or so clones, 80% to 90% occurring once. This receptor was taken from a middle-aged woman with acute COVID-19. Sequences were obtained from PBMCs or T cells enriched from blood (not recorded which). The rearrangement links TRBV7-9 to TRBJ2-2, with 11 bases lining up with TRBD1. The CDR3 sequence is CASSLVGQGASTGELFF. CDR3 DNA: TGTGCCAGCAGCTTAGTTGGACAGGGGGCCAGCACCGGGGAGCTGTTTTTT.